The T cell receptor (beta chain) under discussion was sequenced for a study of shared clonotypes between healthy human individuals. On the study more broadly: Per donor, three plates held CD4 naive cells, three held CD4 memory, two held CD8 naive and one held CD8 memory. Overall study results and limits: Non-shared clonotypes had lower generation probabilities than clonotypes shared by all four sorted-subset donors. Across a handful of donors, naive CD4 shared about 5%, naive CD8 more than 3%, memory CD4 about 2.4%, memory CD8 around 0.42%. Memory subsets generally showed lower estimated richness than naive subsets.

This CDR3 has 14 amino acids. The germline CDR1 and CDR2 sequences are SGDLS and YYNGEE. Between the trimmed V and J ends, which lost 1 base and 2 bases, there was a span of 9 bases. Using immunoSEQ multiplex PCR, the repertoire was profiled, and TCRdb retains in-frame clones only, with some absent. This sample carries about 2.4 million clones, approximately 94% of them seen once, and the ten largest clones take about 0.39%. For this clone: Its specificity is not known.

This chain links TRBV9 with TRBJ2-5; unclear D gene. The clonotype originates from a man between 18 and 29 years old in good health. Some clones in this sample may be carry-over from other donors' samples. Input material: naive CD4+ T cells from PBMCs. The subset here: CD45RA+ positively selected. CDR3 sequence: CASSVTAGQETQYF. In DNA form, the CDR3 reads TGTGCCAGCAGCGTAACGGCCGGGCAAGAGACCCAGTACTTC.